This entry is about one T cell receptor beta chain. Its antigen is not identified. This entry is derived from a study of somatic mutations in cytotoxic T cells in rheumatoid arthritis. Germline CDR1 and CDR2: MGHRA and YSYEKL. This CDR3 region has 16 residues. Trimming removed 6 bases from V and 0 bases from J; junction bases left unmatched: 7. Study conclusions and caveats: The study found that the largest CD8+ clone exceeded 20% of CD8+ cells in about an eighth of the 65 patients.

TCRdb's copy holds only in-frame clones and misses some; the assay was immunoSEQ multiplex PCR. The sample lists roughly 10,000 clones; over 70% were seen once. Sequenced sample: CD8+ T cells sorted from blood. The clonotype originates from a man aged 50-60 years in good health. The chain joins TRBV4-1 to TRBJ2-2, with 7 bases matching TRBD2. The CDR3 nucleotides read TGCGCCAGCAGATACGGGGACTATCCGAACACCGGGGAGCTGTTTTTT. Translating gives CASRYGDYPNTGELFF.